The present T cell receptor beta chain was sequenced within a study of T cells in tuberculosis. Whole-study context: A South African cohort included IGRA-negative adolescents, latently infected IGRA-positive adolescents and adults with active tuberculosis.

Some clones are missing from TCRdb's copy, which holds only in-frame ones; the method was immunoSEQ multiplex PCR. The data hold fewer than 40,000 clones, with roughly 83% observed a single time. Germline-derived CDR1 and CDR2 are MNHNS and SASEGT. Unmatched junction bases numbered 7, after V lost 7 bases and J lost 2 bases. This CDR3 is built from 14 residues. The table lists this clone with a few counts. Time point given: new active TB diagnosis, blood taken before or within 7 days of starting treatment. This clonotype was obtained from an adult with tuberculosis. The input for sequencing was PBMCs, taken at tuberculosis diagnosis. The chain has TRBV6-1 and TRBJ1-1; 7 bases agree with TRBD1. The CDR3 sequence: CASKTTGSNTEAFF. Here the CDR3 DNA reads TGTGCCAGCAAGACGACAGGGTCCAACACTGAAGCTTTCTTT.